This TCR beta chain was sequenced in a study of T cells in Graves' hyperthyroidism and ophthalmopathy. Study-wide context: Peripheral blood specimens were obtained at initial diagnosis, prior to any treatment.

General observations from the study: Model predictions of ophthalmopathy came a median approximately 6.2 months before onset.

The germline V gene encodes CDR1 SGHRS and CDR2 YFSETQ. Trimming removed 3 bases from V and 0 bases from J; junction bases left unmatched: 2. CDR3 size: 15 residues. Amplification targeted TCR beta CDR3 regions from RNA transcripts. A set of HTBI primers served as the primers for a first-round RT-PCR of the TCR CDR3. TCRdb reprocessed the multiplex PCR reads via MiXCR and lists one record per CDR3 protein. Of fewer than 700,000 distinct CDR3 sequences listed, around 15% are singletons. Orbital computed tomography and thyroid ultrasound, together with serum TRAb and thyroxine and clinical symptoms, were used for diagnoses. The PBMCs were sourced from fresh peripheral blood (less than 11 ml). This clonotype has a count of ten or more. Its matching antigen is unknown.

Sequenced input: blood. V is TRBV5-1 and J is TRBJ2-3, with 9 bases fitting TRBD1. The clonotype comes from a woman in her twenties or thirties with Graves' hyperthyroidism. CDR3 loop: CASSSDRGSTDTQYF. In DNA form, the CDR3 reads TGCGCCAGCAGCTCCGACAGGGGGAGCACAGATACGCAGTATTTT.